A single sample is the source of the 5 T cell receptor beta chains below, sequenced in a study of blood T cells in healthy people across ages. A sample-barcoded 5' primer and a J-beta primer mix were used in a second PCR of about 7 to 12 cycles. Using its own MiXCR run on the 5' RACE reads, TCRdb lists one record per CDR3 protein. The table has around 970,000 distinct CDR3 sequences, roughly half seen once. The sample taken for sequencing was blood. The receptors originated from an older woman in good health.

V and J are TRBV5-1 and TRBJ2-3; D perhaps matches TRBD2 (5 bases). Germline V CDR1 and CDR2: SGHRS, YFSETQ. The V gene lost 2 bases and the J gene lost 3 bases, with 16 bases spanning the gap. The CDR3 sequence is 16 residues long. CDR3 nucleotide sequence: TGCGCCAGCAGCTTTGAGGGATGGAGTAGTACAGATACGCAGTATTTT. This sequence encodes CASSFEGWSSTDTQYF. Based on the CDR3 plus reference TRBV5-1 and TRBJ2-3, the full variable domain is KAGVTQTPRYLIKTRGQQVTLSCSPISGHRSVSWYQQTPGQGLQFLFEYFSETQRNKGNFPGRFSGRQFSNSRSEMNVSTLELGDSALYLCASSFEGWSSTDTQYFGPGTRLTVL.

The chain employs TRBV12-3 or TRBV12-4 and TRBJ1-5; D remains ambiguous. V lost 6 bases, J lost 0 bases, and 12 bases lay in between. There are 15 residues in the CDR3. CDR3 sequence (DNA): TGTGCCAGCAGGAGGTCTACGATTAGCAATCAGCCCCAGCATTTT. Its protein is CASRRSTISNQPQHF.

This clonotype was counted once. The V and J genes are TRBV29-1 and TRBJ2-2; either TRBD1 or TRBD2 may supply D (5 bases each). Germline values: CDR1 SQVTM, CDR2 ANQGSEA. The CDR3 is made up of 15 amino acids. V lost 1 base to trimming and J lost 0 bases, with 9 bases between them. The DNA of the CDR3 is TGCAGCGTTGAAGTCGGGGCGACGAACACCGGGGAGCTGTTTTTT. Translation: CSVEVGATNTGELFF.

The rearrangement uses TRBV2 and TRBJ2-3; D is uncertain. V lost 8 bases and J lost 5, with 8 bases in between. The germline CDR1 and CDR2 sequences are SNHLY and FYNNEI. The CDR3 contains 11 residues. CDR3 nucleotides: TGTGCCAGCCAGACTGGAGATACGCAGTATTTT. Translated, it gives CASQTGDTQYF.

The CDR3 region has the DNA TGTGCCAGCAGTTTAGGGACGGCCGACTACAATGAGCAGTACTTC. Its protein product is CASSLGTADYNEQYF. The J gene is TRBJ2-1, the V gene TRBV27; D possibly matches TRBD1 or TRBD2 (5 bases each). With the DNA end fitting TRBJ2-7 better, the J assignment may be wrong. Germline V lookup: CDR1 MNHEY, CDR2 SMNVEV (reference sequence). This CDR3 has 15 residues.